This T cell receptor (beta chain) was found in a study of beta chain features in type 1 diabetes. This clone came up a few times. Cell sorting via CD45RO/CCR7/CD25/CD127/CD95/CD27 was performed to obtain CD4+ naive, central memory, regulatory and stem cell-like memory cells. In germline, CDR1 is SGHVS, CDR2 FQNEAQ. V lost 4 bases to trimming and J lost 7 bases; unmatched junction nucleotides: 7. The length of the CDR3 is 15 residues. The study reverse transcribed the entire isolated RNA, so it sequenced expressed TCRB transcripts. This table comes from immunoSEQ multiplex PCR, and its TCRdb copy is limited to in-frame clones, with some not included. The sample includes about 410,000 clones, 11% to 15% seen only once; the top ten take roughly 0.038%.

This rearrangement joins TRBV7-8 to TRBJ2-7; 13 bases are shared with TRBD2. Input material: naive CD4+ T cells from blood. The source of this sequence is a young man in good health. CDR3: CASSSGLAGTREQYV. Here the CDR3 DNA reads TGTGCCAGCAGCTCGGGACTAGCGGGAACGAGGGAGCAGTACGTC.